This T cell receptor beta chain was captured by sequencing in a study of STAT5B mutations in CD4+ large granular lymphocyte leukemia (dated 2022 in TCRdb). A note on the overall study: Among the healthy controls, the CDR3 'QG' motif was associated with a particular HLA allele. The purity of purified fractions was confirmed by flow cytometry on FACSCanto II or FACSVerse to exceed 95% among lymphocytes. The TCRbeta repertoires of CD4+ T-cell large granular lymphocyte leukemia patients were compared with the TCRbeta repertoires of healthy blood donors. Points the paper makes about the study in general: Main leukemic clonotypes were private to each patient, although about 25% appeared at low frequency in other patients' non-leukemic repertoires. The data were not HLA-matched, and the higher clonality in CD4+ T-LGLL than in CD8+ T-LGLL could be due to the relatively small sample size. Greater clonality appeared to be present in CD4-sorted patient repertoires than in healthy CD4+ repertoires, and the difference was retained after the putative leukemic clones were removed. Enrichment of TRBV06-family usage was observed among the top patient clones (8/27) relative to healthy controls (2/35).

The immunoSEQ assay at survey resolution was applied to genomic DNA for sequencing of TCRbeta rearrangements. The published analysis was carried out like this. A lowest detectable productive clonotype frequency of 2.59 x 10-5 was observed in the TCR sequencing data. Analyses included only productive TCRbeta rearrangements, meaning complete and in-frame sequences. The clonality of each sample was calculated as Simpson clonality in the immunoSEQ Analyzer version 3.0. Based on frequency, clones were grouped as very rare, small, medium, large (1-20%) or hyperexpanded (>20%). Generation probabilities were estimated with OLGA 1.2.3, V-gene circos plots were made with VDJtools, specificities were looked up in VDJdb, and CDR3 motifs were identified with GLIPH. TCRdb obtained this table from immuneACCESS and retained in-frame rearrangements with V and J assigned. These tables miss some clones; where compared with another copy, unresolved V genes account for less than half of the shortfall, and the remainder is unexplained. V, J and clone size reflect that table, while D and trimming were determined from the DNA. In this sample the table shows approximately 40,000 clones, about 88% of which occur a single time. The ten largest clonotypes hold approximately 0.32% of the sample.

Remarks on this clone: Its recognized antigen is unknown. Base-call qualities are not available, and no considerably larger clone is one nucleotide away.

Healthy controls were around 38 blood donors whose buffy coats came from the Finnish Red Cross blood service. All TCR-sequenced material derived from peripheral blood: patient blood samples and healthy donor buffy coats. Peripheral blood mononuclear cells were isolated by Ficoll-Hypaque gradient centrifugation. Magnetic purification was used to isolate CD4+ cells from the buffy coats of the healthy controls. Genomic DNA was extracted with the Gentra Puregene Cell and Tissue kit and quantified on a Qubit 2.0 fluorometer. After removal of 4 bases from V and 4 bases from J, the junction retains 9 bases not matched to a gene. The cysteine opens and the phenylalanine closes a CDR3 of 17 amino acids. This entry keeps only the CDR3 DNA: 51 bases, framed from base 1. Via the germline V gene, CDR1 is SGHRS and CDR2 YFSETQ.

Sequencing used CD4+ T cells from blood buffy coats. The chain employs TRBV5-1 and TRBJ2-2; TRBD1 matches 11 bases in the middle. The sequence came from a human donor in good health. The bases are TGCGCCAGCAGCGGAGTGTTGGGACAGGGGGGCACCGGGGAGCTGTTTTTT. The resulting protein is CASSGVLGQGGTGELFF.